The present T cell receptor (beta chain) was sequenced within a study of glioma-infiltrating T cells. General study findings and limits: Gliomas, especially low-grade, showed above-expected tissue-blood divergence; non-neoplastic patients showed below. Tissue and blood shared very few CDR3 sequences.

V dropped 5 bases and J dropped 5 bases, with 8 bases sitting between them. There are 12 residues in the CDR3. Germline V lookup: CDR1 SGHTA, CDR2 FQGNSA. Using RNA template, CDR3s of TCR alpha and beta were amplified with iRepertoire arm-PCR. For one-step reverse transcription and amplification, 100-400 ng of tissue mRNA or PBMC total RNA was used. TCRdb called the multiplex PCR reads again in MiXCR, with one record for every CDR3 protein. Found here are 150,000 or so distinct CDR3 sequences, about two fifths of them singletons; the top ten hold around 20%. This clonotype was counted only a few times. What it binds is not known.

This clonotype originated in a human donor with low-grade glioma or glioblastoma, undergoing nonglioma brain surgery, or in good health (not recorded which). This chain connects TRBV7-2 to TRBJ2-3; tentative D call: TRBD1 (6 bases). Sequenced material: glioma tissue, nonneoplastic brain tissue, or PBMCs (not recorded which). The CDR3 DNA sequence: TGTGCCAGCAGCCAGGGGATAGATACGCAGTATTTT. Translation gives CASSQGIDTQYF.